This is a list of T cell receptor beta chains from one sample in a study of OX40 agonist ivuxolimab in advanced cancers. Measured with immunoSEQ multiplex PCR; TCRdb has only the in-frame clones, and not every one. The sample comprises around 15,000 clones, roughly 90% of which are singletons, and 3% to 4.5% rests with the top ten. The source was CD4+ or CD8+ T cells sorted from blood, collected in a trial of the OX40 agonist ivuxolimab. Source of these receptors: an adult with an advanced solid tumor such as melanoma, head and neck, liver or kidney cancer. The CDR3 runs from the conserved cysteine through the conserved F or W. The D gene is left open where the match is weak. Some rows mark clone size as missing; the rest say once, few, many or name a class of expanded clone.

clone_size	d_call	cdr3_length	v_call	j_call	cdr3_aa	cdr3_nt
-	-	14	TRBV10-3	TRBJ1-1	CAIRGGGPATEAFF	TGTGCCATCAGAGGGGGGGGCCCAGCCACTGAAGCTTTCTTT
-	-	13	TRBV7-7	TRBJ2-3	CASRDSGTDTQYF	TGTGCCAGCCGGGACTCTGGCACAGATACGCAGTATTTT
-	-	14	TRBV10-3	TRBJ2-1	CAVNAGSSYNEQFF	TGTGCCGTTAACGCCGGGAGCTCCTACAATGAGCAGTTCTTC
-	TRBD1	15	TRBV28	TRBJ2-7	CASSPVGTGRREQYF	TGTGCCAGCAGTCCGGTCGGGACAGGGAGAAGGGAGCAGTACTTC
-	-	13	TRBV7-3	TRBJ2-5	CASSLKGGETQYF	TGTGCCAGCAGCTTGAAGGGAGGAGAGACCCAGTACTTC
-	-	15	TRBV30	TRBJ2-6	CAWSLGGTGANVLTF	TGTGCCTGGAGTCTAGGGGGGACTGGGGCCAACGTCCTGACTTTC
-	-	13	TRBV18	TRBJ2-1	CASSPPSPQVPFF	TGTGCCAGCTCACCACCTAGCCCCCAAGTGCCGTTCTTC
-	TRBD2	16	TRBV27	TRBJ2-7	CASSPGRLAGSYEQYF	TGTGCCAGCAGTCCGGGACGACTAGCGGGATCCTACGAGCAGTACTTC
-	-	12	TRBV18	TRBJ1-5	CASSPDNQPQHF	TGTGCCAGCTCACCGGACAATCAGCCCCAGCATTTT
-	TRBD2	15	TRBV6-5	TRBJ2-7	CASSYSLAGREKQYF	TGTGCCAGCAGTTACTCTCTAGCGGGAAGGGAGAAGCAGTACTTC
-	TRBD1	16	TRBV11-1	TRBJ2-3	CASSSGGQAYTDTQYF	TGTGCCAGCAGCTCCGGTGGACAGGCATACACAGATACGCAGTATTTT
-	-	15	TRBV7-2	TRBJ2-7	CASSPVKGVLYEQYF	TGTGCCAGCAGCCCAGTGAAAGGGGTACTCTACGAGCAGTACTTC
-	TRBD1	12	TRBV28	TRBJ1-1	CASSPGQSKAFF	TGTGCCAGCAGTCCGGGACAGAGTAAAGCTTTCTTT
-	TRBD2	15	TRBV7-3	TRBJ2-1	CASSTPGLADNEQFF	TGTGCCAGCAGCACTCCGGGACTAGCGGACAATGAGCAGTTCTTC
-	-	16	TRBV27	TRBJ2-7	CASSLYRASQIYEQYF	TGTGCCAGCAGTCTTTACAGGGCGTCGCAAATCTACGAGCAGTACTTC
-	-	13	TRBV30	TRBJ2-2	CACPGPVTGELFF	TGTGCCTGCCCGGGACCTGTGACCGGGGAGCTGTTTTTT
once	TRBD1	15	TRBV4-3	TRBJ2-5	CASSQDRQGVVTQYF	TGCGCCAGCAGCCAAGATCGGCAGGGGGTGGTGACCCAGTACTTC
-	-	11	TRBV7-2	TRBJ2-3	CASSSTDTQYF	TGTGCCAGCAGCAGCACAGATACGCAGTATTTT
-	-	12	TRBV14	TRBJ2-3	CASSQDHITPYF	TGTGCCAGCAGCCAAGATCACATTACTCCGTATTTT
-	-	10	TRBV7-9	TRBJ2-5	CAAGGETQYF	TGTGCCGCAGGCGGGGAGACCCAGTACTTC
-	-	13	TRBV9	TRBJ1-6	CASSAGGYNLLHF	TGTGCCAGCAGCGCGGGGGGGTATAATCTCCTCCACTTT
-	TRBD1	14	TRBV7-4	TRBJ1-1	CASSRDRFVAEAFF	TGTGCCAGCAGCCGGGACAGATTTGTGGCTGAAGCTTTCTTT
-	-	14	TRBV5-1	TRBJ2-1	CASSAGSSYNEQFF	TGCGCCAGCAGCGCCGGGAGCTCCTACAATGAGCAGTTCTTC
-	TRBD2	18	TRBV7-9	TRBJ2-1	CASSLGLAGGATYNEQFF	TGTGCCAGCAGCTTAGGACTAGCGGGAGGAGCAACCTACAATGAGCAGTTCTTC
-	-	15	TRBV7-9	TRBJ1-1	CASSKGRARNTEAFF	TGTGCCAGCAGCAAAGGCAGGGCTAGGAACACTGAAGCTTTCTTT
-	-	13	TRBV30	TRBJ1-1	CAWSVGSNTEAFF	TGTGCCTGGAGTGTAGGATCGAACACTGAAGCTTTCTTT
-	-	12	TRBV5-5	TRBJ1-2	CASSLGQDGYTF	TGTGCCAGCAGCTTGGGACAGGATGGCTACACCTTC
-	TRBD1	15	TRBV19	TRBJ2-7	CASSIADRGGYEQYF	TGTGCCAGTAGTATCGCGGACAGGGGTGGTTACGAGCAGTACTTC
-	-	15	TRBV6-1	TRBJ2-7	CASTRSASTSYEQYF	TGTGCCAGCACCCGGTCAGCTTCCACCTCCTACGAGCAGTACTTC
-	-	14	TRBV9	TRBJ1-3	CASSVDGGSNTIYF	TGTGCCAGCAGCGTAGACGGGGGATCAAACACCATATATTTT
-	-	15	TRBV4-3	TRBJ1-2	CASSPSTKPDYGYTF	TGCGCCAGCAGCCCGTCAACCAAACCGGACTATGGCTACACCTTC
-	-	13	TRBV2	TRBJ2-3	CASSVESTDTQYF	TGTGCCAGCAGTGTGGAGAGCACAGATACGCAGTATTTT
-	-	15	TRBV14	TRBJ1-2	CASSQDNPGRGGYTF	TGTGCCAGCAGCCAAGATAATCCCGGCCGCGGTGGCTACACCTTC
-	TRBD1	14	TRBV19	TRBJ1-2	CASSRGTGGYGYTF	TGTGCCAGTAGTAGAGGGACAGGGGGCTATGGCTACACCTTC
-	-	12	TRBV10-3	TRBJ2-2	CAIREGTGELFF	TGTGCCATCAGGGAAGGGACCGGGGAGCTGTTTTTT
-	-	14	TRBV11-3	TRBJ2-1	CASSLTRQSDEQFF	TGTGCCAGCAGCTTAACTAGACAGAGCGATGAGCAGTTCTTC
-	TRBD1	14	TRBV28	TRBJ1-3	CASSQQGAGNTIYF	TGTGCCAGCAGTCAACAGGGGGCTGGAAACACCATATATTTT
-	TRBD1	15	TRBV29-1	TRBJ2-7	CSVLLGQGSSYEQYF	TGCAGCGTGTTACTGGGACAGGGGAGCTCCTACGAGCAGTACTTC
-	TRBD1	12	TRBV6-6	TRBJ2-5	CASGTGVETQYF	TGTGCCAGTGGGACAGGGGTAGAGACCCAGTACTTC
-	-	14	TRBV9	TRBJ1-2	CASSVGRGDYGYTF	TGTGCCAGCAGCGTAGGGCGGGGCGACTATGGCTACACCTTC
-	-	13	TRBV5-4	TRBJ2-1	CASSNRRGDEQFF	TGTGCCAGCAGCAATCGCAGGGGTGATGAGCAGTTCTTC